This TCR beta chain stems from a study of CD8+ T cells in alopecia areata. This clone was detected only a few times. Extraction of RNA preceded its reverse transcription into cDNA, which served as the sequencing template. Method: immunoSEQ multiplex PCR; TCRdb's copy keeps in-frame clones and lacks some. The data show about 130,000 clones, 49% seen once. The CDR3 covers 15 residues. Trimming shortened V by 0 bases and J by 0 bases, and 9 bases separated the two germline ends. CDR1 SGHTS and CDR2 YDEGEE come from the germline V gene. Source: CD8+ T cells sorted from blood, taken at week 0. V is TRBV5-8 and J is TRBJ1-2, with unresolved D. This clonotype was sampled from a human donor with alopecia areata. The CDR3 bases are TGTGCCAGCAGCTTGGATCCAGGAGCTAACTATGGCTACACCTTC. Amino acids: CASSLDPGANYGYTF.